Listed below are T cell receptor beta chains from one sample, sequenced in a study of blood T cell repertoires in COVID-19. Data came from immunoSEQ multiplex PCR; TCRdb stores just in-frame clones and leaves some out. The sample contains 190,000 or so clones, more than 80% of which appear only once. The sequenced sample was PBMCs or T cells enriched from blood (not recorded which). The receptors derive from a young woman who had recovered from COVID-19. Each CDR3 is given with its conserved first and last residue. Fields, in order: clone size, J gene, D gene, V gene, CDR3 DNA, CDR3 protein. D genes are given only for firm matches. Part of the rows lack a size; the others show once, few, many or a class for expanded clones.

.,TRBJ1-5,.,TRBV9,TGTGCCAGCAGCCCCGGACTGGGCAATCAGCCCCAGCATTTT,CASSPGLGNQPQHF
.,TRBJ2-2,.,TRBV18,TGTGCCAGCTCACCACAGGGGCCCGGGGAGCTGTTTTTT,CASSPQGPGELFF
.,TRBJ2-7,.,TRBV12-3/TRBV12-4,TGTGCCAGCAGTTTTCGGGGTACCTACGAGCAGTACTTC,CASSFRGTYEQYF
once,TRBJ1-3,.,TRBV18,TGTGCCAGCTCACCACGGGAGGGGACTGGAAACACCATATATTTT,CASSPREGTGNTIYF
.,TRBJ1-1,.,TRBV18,TGTGCCAGCTCCCCTCAGGCAGGGAACACTGAAGCTTTCTTT,CASSPQAGNTEAFF
.,TRBJ2-4,TRBD2,TRBV7-6,TGTGCCAGCAGCCTCCGGGGGGAAAACATTCAGTACTTC,CASSLRGENIQYF
.,TRBJ2-3,.,TRBV5-5,TGTGCCAGCAGCTTCCTACCTTCTTTCACAGATACGCAGTATTTT,CASSFLPSFTDTQYF
.,TRBJ1-2,.,TRBV27,TGTGCCAGCAGTTTAACCGGGGGAAGAGGCTATGGCTACACCTTC,CASSLTGGRGYGYTF
.,TRBJ1-2,.,TRBV2,TGTGCCAGCAGTACCTTGGACAGCTATGGCTACACCTTC,CASSTLDSYGYTF
.,TRBJ1-5,.,TRBV28,TGTGCCAGCAGTTTCAGGGTCGGCAATCAGCCCCAGCATTTT,CASSFRVGNQPQHF
.,TRBJ1-1,TRBD1,TRBV3-1/TRBV3-2,TGTGCCAGCAGCCAAGCCGGGACAGAGCACACTGAAGCTTTCTTT,CASSQAGTEHTEAFF
.,TRBJ1-1,TRBD1,TRBV29-1,TGCAGCGTTAACAGGGGGAATAGGGGCACTGAAGCTTTCTTT,CSVNRGNRGTEAFF
.,TRBJ1-2,.,TRBV13,TGTGCCAGCAGTCTTGGGCCCGGAGGCTGGTATGGCTACACCTTC,CASSLGPGGWYGYTF
once,TRBJ1-3,TRBD1,TRBV7-2,TGTGCCAGCAGCTTTCCTCTCCAGGGGGCGGGGGGAAACACCATATATTTT,CASSFPLQGAGGNTIYF
.,TRBJ2-7,TRBD1,TRBV5-1,TGCGCCAGCAGCGATGACAGGGTAATCTACGAGCAGTACTTC,CASSDDRVIYEQYF
.,TRBJ1-1,TRBD1,TRBV5-8,TGTGCCAGCAGCTTTACCTGGACAGGGGGGGACACTGAAGCTTTCTTT,CASSFTWTGGDTEAFF
.,TRBJ2-2,TRBD2,TRBV10-1,TGCGCCAGCAGTGACGGCGGGGGAGTCACCGGGGAGCTGTTTTTT,CASSDGGGVTGELFF
.,TRBJ1-3,.,TRBV10-3,TGTGCCATCAGTGAGTCGATCTCGGGAAAAGGCCAGGGGCTCAACACCATATATTTT,CAISESISGKGQGLNTIYF
.,TRBJ1-5,TRBD1,TRBV2,TGTGCCAGCAGGGAACAGGGGGCGGGCGGGCCCCAGCATTTT,CASREQGAGGPQHF
.,TRBJ2-3,.,TRBV6-5,TGTGCCAGCAGTTACGGTGCGGGGTCGTTTGTTACGCAGTATTTT,CASSYGAGSFVTQYF
.,TRBJ2-3,TRBD1,TRBV9,TGTGCCAGCAGCGTTCAGGACAGGGACATAGATACGCAGTATTTT,CASSVQDRDIDTQYF
.,TRBJ2-1,.,TRBV2,TGTGCCAGCGGGCGAAGCTCCTACAATGAGCAGTTCTTC,CASGRSSYNEQFF
.,TRBJ2-7,.,TRBV30,TGTGCCTGGAGGGCCGGTCAGGGCTCCTACGAGCAGTACTTC,CAWRAGQGSYEQYF
.,TRBJ1-2,TRBD1,TRBV10-3,TGTGCCATCAGTGGGACAGGGAGCGAGTATGGCTACACCTTC,CAISGTGSEYGYTF
.,TRBJ2-2,TRBD1,TRBV6-6,TGTGCCAGCAGTCGTGACAGGGTTGGGAACACCGGGGAGCTGTTTTTT,CASSRDRVGNTGELFF
.,TRBJ2-7,TRBD1,TRBV5-8,TGTGCCAGCAGCTTTACGGGACAGGGGCTAAACGAGCAGTACTTC,CASSFTGQGLNEQYF
.,TRBJ2-1,.,TRBV28,TGTGCCAGCCAGGGGCGGGCCTACAATGAGCAGTTCTTC,CASQGRAYNEQFF
.,TRBJ2-7,TRBD2,TRBV5-1,TGCGCCAGCAGCTTGGACCCTAGCGGGGGCCCCTACGAGCAGTACTTC,CASSLDPSGGPYEQYF
.,TRBJ2-7,.,TRBV28,TGTGCCAGCAGCCCACCCGAGAGCTCCTACGAGCAGTACTTC,CASSPPESSYEQYF
.,TRBJ2-1,.,TRBV7-8,TGTGCCAGCAGCTCCGAGTTTGAGTTTGCGGGTAATGAGCAGTTCTTC,CASSSEFEFAGNEQFF
.,TRBJ2-1,TRBD1,TRBV6-1,TGTGCCAGCAGTGGAGCCGGACAGGGGGCCTACAATGAGCAGTTCTTC,CASSGAGQGAYNEQFF
few,TRBJ2-1,TRBD2,TRBV2,TGTGCCAGCAGTGAAGGGCTAGCGGATTACAATGAGCAGTTCTTC,CASSEGLADYNEQFF
.,TRBJ1-1,.,TRBV15,TGTGCCACCAGCAGAGGTGGGGAATCAGGGAAAGCTTTCTTT,CATSRGGESGKAFF
.,TRBJ1-5,.,TRBV28,TGTGCCAGCAGTTTGCCGGGAAAGGGAGGTCAGCCCCAGCATTTT,CASSLPGKGGQPQHF
.,TRBJ1-5,.,TRBV15,TGTGCCACCAGCAGAGACAACATCCAATACAGTATAAATCAGCCCCAGCATTTT,CATSRDNIQYSINQPQHF
.,TRBJ2-1,.,TRBV7-2,TGTGCCAGCAGCTCCGCGGGCCCAACGGGCAATGAGCAGTTCTTC,CASSSAGPTGNEQFF
.,TRBJ1-1,.,TRBV19,TGTGCCAGTAGCACAGGAGCCATGAACACTGAAGCTTTCTTT,CASSTGAMNTEAFF
.,TRBJ2-5,.,TRBV18,TGTGCCAGCTCACCACCTACCTATCAAGAGACCCAGTACTTC,CASSPPTYQETQYF
.,TRBJ1-4,TRBD1,TRBV9,TGTGCCAGCAGCGTAGCGGCAGGGGGCGAAAAACTGTTTTTT,CASSVAAGGEKLFF
.,TRBJ1-2,.,TRBV6-6,TGTGCCAGCAGTTACACCCGGGTGGAAGGTGGCTACACCTTC,CASSYTRVEGGYTF
.,TRBJ2-5,TRBD1,TRBV20-1,TGCAGTGCTCGTGAGACAGGGGGCTACTCCGAGACCCAGTACTTC,CSARETGGYSETQYF
.,TRBJ2-2,.,TRBV7-2,TGTGCCAGCAGCCTCGGGACTGGGACCGGGGAGCTGTTTTTT,CASSLGTGTGELFF
.,TRBJ2-5,TRBD2,TRBV30,TGTGCCTGGGTGACTAGCGGGGTCAGAGAGACCCAGTACTTC,CAWVTSGVRETQYF
.,TRBJ2-2,.,TRBV27,TGTGCCAGCAGTTTATCGGGCTGGGGGCTGGAGTCCGGGGAGCTGTTTTTT,CASSLSGWGLESGELFF
.,TRBJ2-1,.,TRBV7-9,TGTGCCAGCAGGGAGGGGACTGGGAGGGAGCAGTTCTTC,CASREGTGREQFF
.,TRBJ2-5,TRBD1,TRBV29-1,TGCAGCGTTGAAGATTGGGGCCGGACAGGGAAGGATGAGACCCAGTACTTC,CSVEDWGRTGKDETQYF